These 2 T cell receptor beta chains were all obtained from the same sample, sequenced in a study of spatial heterogeneity in lung cancer. The time point was: blood at routine non-recurrence follow-up after resection. Whole RNA was taken from tumor, nontumor lung or frozen PBMC; it was then sequenced unsorted. MiXCR was run by TCRdb on the 5' RACE reads, yielding one entry per CDR3 protein. Among around 110,000 distinct CDR3 sequences listed, approximately 12% were seen once. Source: PBMCs, taken at follow-up. The source of these receptors is a male donor with early-stage non-small cell lung cancer.

The rearrangement links TRBV5-1 to TRBJ1-2; a weak D match, TRBD1 (5 bases). Germline V gene sequence: CDR1 SGHRS, CDR2 YFSETQ. V gave up 0 bases and J gave up 7 bases, with 19 bases separating them. The CDR3 contains 16 residues. In DNA form, the CDR3 reads TGCGCCAGCAGCTTGGGACAGCGAGGGGCGAGTTTTGGCTACACCTTC. It specifies CASSLGQRGASFGYTF.

This rearrangement joins TRBV5-1 to TRBJ2-5; no clear D. Trimming removed 3 bases from V and 0 bases from J, with 3 bases in between. This CDR3 contains 12 residues. Germline CDR1 SGHRS, CDR2 YFSETQ. In DNA form, the CDR3 reads TGCGCCAGCAGCTCTCACCAAGAGACCCAGTACTTC. Residues: CASSSHQETQYF.